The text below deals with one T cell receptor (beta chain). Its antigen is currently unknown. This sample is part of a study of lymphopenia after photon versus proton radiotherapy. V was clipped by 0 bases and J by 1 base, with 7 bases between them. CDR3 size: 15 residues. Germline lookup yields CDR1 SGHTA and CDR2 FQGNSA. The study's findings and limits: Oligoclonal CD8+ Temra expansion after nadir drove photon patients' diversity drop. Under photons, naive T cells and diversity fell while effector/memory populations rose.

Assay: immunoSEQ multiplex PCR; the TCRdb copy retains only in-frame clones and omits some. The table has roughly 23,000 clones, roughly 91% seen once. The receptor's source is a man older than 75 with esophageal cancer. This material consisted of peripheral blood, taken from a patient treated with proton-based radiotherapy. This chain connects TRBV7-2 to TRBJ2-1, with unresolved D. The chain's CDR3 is CASSLAGPSYNEQFF. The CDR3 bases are TGTGCCAGCAGCTTAGCAGGCCCTTCCTACAATGAGCAGTTCTTC.